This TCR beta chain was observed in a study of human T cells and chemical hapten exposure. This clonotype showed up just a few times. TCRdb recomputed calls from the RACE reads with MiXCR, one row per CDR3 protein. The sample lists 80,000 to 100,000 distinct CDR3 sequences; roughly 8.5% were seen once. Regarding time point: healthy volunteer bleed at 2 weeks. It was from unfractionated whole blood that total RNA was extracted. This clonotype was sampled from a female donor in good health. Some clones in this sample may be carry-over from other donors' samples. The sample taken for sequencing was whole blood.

The CDR3: CASSFRQYNEQFF. CDR3 DNA: TGTGCCAGCAGTTTCAGGCAGTACAATGAGCAGTTCTTC. V and J are TRBV27 and TRBJ2-1; D remains unclear. Germline V lookup: CDR1 MNHEY, CDR2 SMNVEV (reference sequence). Deletions cut 3 bases from V and 4 bases from J, with 7 bases between. The CDR3 has 13 amino acids.